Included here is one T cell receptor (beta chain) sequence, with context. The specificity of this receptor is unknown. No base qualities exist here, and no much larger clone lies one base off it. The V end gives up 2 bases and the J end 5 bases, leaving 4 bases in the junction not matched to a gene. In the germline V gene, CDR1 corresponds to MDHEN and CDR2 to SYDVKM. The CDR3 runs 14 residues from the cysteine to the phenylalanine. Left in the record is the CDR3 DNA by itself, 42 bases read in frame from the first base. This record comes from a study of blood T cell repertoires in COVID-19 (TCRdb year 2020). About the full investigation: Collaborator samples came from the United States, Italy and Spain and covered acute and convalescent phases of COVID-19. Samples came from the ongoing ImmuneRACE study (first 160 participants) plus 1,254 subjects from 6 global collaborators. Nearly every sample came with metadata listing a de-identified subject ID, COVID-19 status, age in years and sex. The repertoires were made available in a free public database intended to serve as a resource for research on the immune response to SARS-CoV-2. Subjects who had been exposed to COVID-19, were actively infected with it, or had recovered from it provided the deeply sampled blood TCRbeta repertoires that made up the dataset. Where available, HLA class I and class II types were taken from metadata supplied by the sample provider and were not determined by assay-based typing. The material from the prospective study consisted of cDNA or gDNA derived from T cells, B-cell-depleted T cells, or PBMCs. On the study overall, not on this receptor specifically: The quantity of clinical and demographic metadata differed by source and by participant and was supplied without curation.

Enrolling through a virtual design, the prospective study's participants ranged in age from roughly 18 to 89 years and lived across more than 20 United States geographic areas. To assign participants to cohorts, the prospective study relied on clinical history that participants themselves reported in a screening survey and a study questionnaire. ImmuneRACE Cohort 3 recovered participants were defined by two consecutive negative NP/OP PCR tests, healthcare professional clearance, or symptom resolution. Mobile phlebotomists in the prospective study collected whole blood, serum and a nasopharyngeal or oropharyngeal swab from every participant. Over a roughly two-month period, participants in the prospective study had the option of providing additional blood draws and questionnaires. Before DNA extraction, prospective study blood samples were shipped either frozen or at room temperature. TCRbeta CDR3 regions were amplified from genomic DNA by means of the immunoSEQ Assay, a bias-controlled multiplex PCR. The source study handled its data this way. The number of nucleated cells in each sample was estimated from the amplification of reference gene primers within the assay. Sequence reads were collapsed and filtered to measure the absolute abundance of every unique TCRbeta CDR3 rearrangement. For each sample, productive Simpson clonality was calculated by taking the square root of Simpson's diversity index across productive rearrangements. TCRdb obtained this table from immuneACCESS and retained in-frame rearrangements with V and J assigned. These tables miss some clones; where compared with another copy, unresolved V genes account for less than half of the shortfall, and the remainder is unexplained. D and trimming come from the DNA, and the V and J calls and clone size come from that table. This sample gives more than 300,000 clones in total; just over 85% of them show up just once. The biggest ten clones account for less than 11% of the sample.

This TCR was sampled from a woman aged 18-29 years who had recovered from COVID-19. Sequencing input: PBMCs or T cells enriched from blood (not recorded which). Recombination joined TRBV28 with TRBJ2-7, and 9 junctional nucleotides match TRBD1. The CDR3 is CASSLVTGGHEQYF. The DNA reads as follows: TGTGCCAGCAGTTTAGTTACAGGGGGCCACGAGCAGTACTTC.